These 22 T cell receptor beta chains were all obtained from the same sample, sequenced in a study of early T cells in non-severe SARS-CoV-2 infection. In TCRdb, the 5' RACE reads were re-called with MiXCR into one record per CDR3 protein. The sample shows tens of thousands of distinct CDR3 sequences, 12% of them seen only once. This specimen was whole blood, taken at baseline. The receptors originated from an adult who was a healthcare worker with PCR-confirmed SARS-CoV-2 infection or an uninfected control (not recorded which).

The chain recombines TRBV20-1 with TRBJ2-3; D gene uncertain. CDR3 length: 13 residues. CDR1 and CDR2 from the germline V gene are DFQATT and SNEGSKA (reference sequence). Trimming removed 3 bases from V and 2 bases from J, with 9 bases in between. Here the CDR3 reads CSASGQTTDTQYF. The CDR3 DNA is TGCAGTGCTAGTGGGCAGACCACAGATACGCAGTATTTT.

The CDR3 here is CASSLDRGGNYGYTF. The CDR3 DNA sequence: TGTGCCAGCAGTCTGGACAGGGGGGGAAACTATGGCTACACCTTC. This rearrangement joins TRBV28 to TRBJ1-2; TRBD1 matches at 10 bases. The CDR3 has 15 residues. Losses at the gene ends were 5 bases for V and 2 bases for J; bases not matched to a gene: 5. Per the germline V gene, CDR1 is MDHEN and CDR2 is SYDVKM.

The chain combines TRBV5-1 with TRBJ2-5; 7 bases map to TRBD1. Germline V gives CDR1 SGHRS, CDR2 YFSETQ. This CDR3 spans 14 amino acids. Germline trimming cut 3 bases from V and 3 bases from J; bases unmatched to any gene: 5. As DNA, the CDR3 is TGCGCCAGCAGCTCTGCTGGGACAGAAGAGACCCAGTACTTC. It specifies CASSSAGTEETQYF.

This clonotype occurred a few times. The chain employs TRBV28 and TRBJ2-7, with a possible D match to TRBD2 (7 bases). Germline CDR1 MDHEN, CDR2 SYDVKM. Trimming shortened V by 8 bases and J by 4 bases, and 12 bases separated the two germline ends. The CDR3 is made up of 12 amino acids. DNA for the CDR3: TGTGCCAGCCAAGGGGGGGCTTACGAGCAGTACTTC. Its protein is CASQGGAYEQYF.

The V gene is TRBV7-2, the J gene TRBJ2-7; TRBD1 agrees at 7 bases. The CDR3 contains 13 residues. Germline V gives CDR1 SGHTA, CDR2 FQGNSA. Trimming removed 6 bases from V and 5 bases from J; junction bases left unmatched: 7. The CDR3 protein is CASRLTGTDEQYF. The DNA of the CDR3 is TGTGCCAGCAGACTCACAGGGACAGACGAGCAGTACTTC.

This clonotype has ten or more counts. The rearrangement links TRBV27 to TRBJ2-2; D remains unclear. The V end lost 10 bases, the J end lost 8 bases, and 11 bases lay between the germline ends. Germline loops: CDR1 MNHEY, CDR2 SMNVEV (reference sequence). This CDR3 has 11 amino acids. The CDR3 here is CATEVAGELFF. DNA of the CDR3: TGTGCCACCGAGGTTGCGGGGGAGCTGTTTTTT.

The chain joins TRBV29-1 to TRBJ2-1, with D maybe TRBD2 (6 bases). The germline V gene has CDR1 SQVTM and CDR2 ANQGSEA. Trimming cost V 6 bases and J 14 bases, with 14 bases left between them. The CDR3 sequence is 10 residues long. The CDR3 DNA reads TGCAGCGTCGCGGGAACTTCGGAGTTCTTC. It specifies CSVAGTSEFF.

The chain couples TRBV11-3 to TRBJ1-5, with 7 bases matching TRBD1. The CDR3 extends over 17 amino acids. V lost 5 bases to trimming and J lost 4 bases; unmatched junction nucleotides: 14. Germline CDR1 reads SGHNT; CDR2 reads YENEEA. The CDR3 sequence is CASSPARGQVRNQPQHF. The CDR3 DNA is TGTGCCAGCAGCCCGGCCCGAGGACAGGTACGAAATCAGCCCCAGCATTTT.

V is TRBV4-2 and J is TRBJ1-5; tentative D call: TRBD1 (5 bases). The germline V gene encodes CDR1 LGHNA and CDR2 YNFKEQ. The length of the CDR3 is 17 residues. V lost 1 base, J lost 5 bases, and 18 bases lay in between. The CDR3 reads CASSQAPVGVKDQPQHF. The CDR3 DNA reads as TGTGCCAGCAGCCAAGCCCCGGTGGGGGTCAAGGATCAGCCCCAGCATTTT.

This clonotype was counted between two and nine times. The chain couples TRBV15 to TRBJ2-7, with 10 bases that match TRBD1. Germline CDR1 LNHNV, CDR2 YYDKDF (reference sequence). J was trimmed by 6 bases and V by 5 bases; bases with no gene match: 7. The CDR3 contains 14 residues. CDR3 sequence (DNA): TGTGCCACCAGCCGGTCCCGGGACAGGGGCGAGCAGTACTTC. Its translation is CATSRSRDRGEQYF. Looking up the rest from reference TRBV15 and TRBJ2-7 gives the full variable domain: DAMVIQNPRYQVTQFGKPVTLSCSQTLNHNVMYWYQQKSSQAPKLLFHYYDKDFNNEADTPDNFQSRRPNTSFCFLDIRSPGLGDTAMYLCATSRSRDRGEQYFGPGTRLTVT.

The table lists this clonotype with a few counts. V and J are TRBV12-3 or TRBV12-4 and TRBJ1-2, with D possibly matching TRBD1 (6 bases). V was cut by 2 bases and J by 3 bases, with 10 bases left in between. CDR3 length equals 14 residues. The CDR3 loop reads CASSLRTVYYGYTF. The CDR3 DNA follows: TGTGCCAGCAGTTTACGGACAGTTTACTATGGCTACACCTTC.

This clonotype has only a few counts. The chain carries TRBV27 and TRBJ1-3, with TRBD1 identical over 7 bases. CDR1 is MNHEY, CDR2 SMNVEV, per germline (reference sequence). This CDR3 is 17 amino acids long. V lost 4 bases, J lost 3 bases, and 12 bases stayed unmatched. CDR3 region: CASSSALPTGIGNTIYF. In DNA form, the CDR3 reads TGTGCCAGCAGTTCCGCCCTCCCGACAGGGATTGGAAACACCATATATTTT.

This sequence joins TRBV6-1 and TRBJ2-3; D unresolved. The CDR3 is 15 residues long. The germline V gene has CDR1 MNHNS and CDR2 SASEGT. V dropped 8 bases and J dropped 6 bases, with 21 bases sitting between them. In DNA form, the CDR3 reads TGTGCCAGCGGACCCGAGACGCATCACCGGGATACGCAGTATTTT. Its protein product is CASGPETHHRDTQYF.

The V gene is TRBV5-1, the J gene TRBJ2-7; D is unclear. This CDR3 is 15 amino acids long. Trimming took 0 bases from V and 0 from J, leaving 10 bases between them. CDR1 is SGHRS, CDR2 YFSETQ, per germline. DNA of the CDR3: TGCGCCAGCAGCTTGGGGGCGGTTAGCTCCTACGAGCAGTACTTC. Translating it yields CASSLGAVSSYEQYF.

This clonotype came up many times. This chain joins TRBV7-6 and TRBJ2-2; 9 bases map to TRBD1. Looked up from germline, CDR1 is SGHVS and CDR2 is FNYEAQ. The CDR3 totals 15 residues. Trimming took 3 bases from V and 1 from J; bases not matched to a gene: 0. CDR3 loop: CASSLGQGNTGELFF. The DNA of the CDR3 is TGTGCCAGCAGCTTGGGACAGGGGAACACCGGGGAGCTGTTTTTT.

This clonotype has only a few counts. The chain couples TRBV28 to TRBJ1-4; unclear D gene. Germline V gene sequence: CDR1 MDHEN, CDR2 SYDVKM. V lost 5 bases to trimming and J lost 11 bases, with 15 bases between them. There are 13 residues in the CDR3. The CDR3 protein is CASSGSPGVKLFF. The CDR3 bases are TGTGCCAGCAGTGGCTCCCCGGGTGTCAAACTGTTTTTT.

This clonotype has a count of ten or more. The chain has TRBV24-1 and TRBJ2-1; TRBD2 matches at 7 bases. The CDR3 runs 14 residues. V dropped 5 bases and J dropped 8; count of bases not matched to a gene: 8. Germline lookup yields CDR1 KGHDR and CDR2 SFDVKD. DNA for the CDR3: TGTGCCACCAGTGGTCCCAGGGAGGGGTATGAGCAGTTCTTC. Translation: CATSGPREGYEQFF.

The table lists this clonotype with a few counts. The J gene is TRBJ1-5, the V gene TRBV4-1, with 7 bases aligning to TRBD1. V was pared by 0 bases and J by 0 bases, with 14 bases of the junction left unmatched. CDR1 MGHRA and CDR2 YSYEKL come from the germline V gene. The CDR3 length is 20 residues. CDR3 protein: CASSQDQGQGGFNSNQPQHF. The CDR3 nucleotides read TGCGCCAGCAGCCAAGATCAGGGGCAGGGGGGTTTCAATAGCAATCAGCCCCAGCATTTT.

The chain employs TRBV5-1 and TRBJ2-7; D ambiguous. This CDR3 region has 15 residues. V lost 4 bases to trimming and J lost 2 bases, with 16 bases between them. CDR1 and CDR2 from the germline V gene are SGHRS and YFSETQ. DNA for the CDR3: TGCGCCAGCAGCCCGACAAGCGCGCGTACCTACGAGCAGTACTTC. Translated: CASSPTSARTYEQYF.

This clonotype was observed at least ten times. The V gene is TRBV6-1, the J gene TRBJ1-3; D unclear. Germline V gives CDR1 MNHNS, CDR2 SASEGT. Trimming shortened V by 1 base and J by 6 bases, and 13 bases separated the two germline ends. The CDR3 runs to 15 residues. For the CDR3, the DNA is TGTGCCAGCAGTGAAGGGGGATCGTACGCAAACACCATATATTTT. It translates to CASSEGGSYANTIYF.

This clonotype came up a few times. The chain joins TRBV28 to TRBJ2-5; 12 bases fit TRBD1. The CDR3 runs to 15 residues. Trimming took 7 bases from V and 5 from J; bases not matched to a gene: 8. CDR1 is MDHEN and CDR2 is SYDVKM in the germline V gene. The CDR3 sequence: CASNYRDRGLETQYF. CDR3 DNA: TGTGCCAGCAATTACCGGGACAGGGGGCTCGAGACCCAGTACTTC.

The chain carries TRBV28 and TRBJ2-7; D ambiguous. V was shortened by 3 bases and J by 3 bases, with 9 bases between the two germline ends. This CDR3 comprises 13 residues. Germline CDR1 reads MDHEN; CDR2 reads SYDVKM. As DNA, the CDR3 is TGTGCCAGCAGTTTCAACGCAAACTACGAGCAGTACTTC. It specifies CASSFNANYEQYF.